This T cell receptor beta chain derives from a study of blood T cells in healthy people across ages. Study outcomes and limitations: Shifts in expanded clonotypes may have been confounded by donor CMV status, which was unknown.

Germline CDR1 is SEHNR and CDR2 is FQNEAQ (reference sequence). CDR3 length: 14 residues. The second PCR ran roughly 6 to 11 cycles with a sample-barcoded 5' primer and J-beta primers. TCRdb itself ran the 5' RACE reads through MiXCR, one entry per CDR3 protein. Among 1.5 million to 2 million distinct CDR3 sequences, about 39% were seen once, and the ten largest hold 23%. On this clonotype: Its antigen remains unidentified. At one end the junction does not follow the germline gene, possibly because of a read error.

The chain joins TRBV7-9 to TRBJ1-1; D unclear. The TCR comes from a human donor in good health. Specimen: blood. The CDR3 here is CTSSLNHSPPEAFF. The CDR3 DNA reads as TGTACCAGCAGCTTAAATCACAGTCCCCCTGAAGCTTTCTTT.